These 28 T cell receptor beta chains were sequenced from one sample in a study of vaccination and CD4 T cells after COVID-19. For these receptors, no antigen is known. As to time point: late sampling 161 to 241 days after vaccination in a few convalescent patients. The treatment was: roughly 11-day PBMC culture with coronavirus spike peptide pools or control peptides (ViraFEST assay). Sequence data for DNA of cultured CD4+ T cells were generated by the Oncomine TCR Beta short-read assay. MiXCR, run by TCRdb on the PCR reads, gives a single entry per CDR3 protein. There are roughly 20,000 distinct CDR3 sequences in the sample; roughly 38% occur only once, and 2% to 3% lies in the top ten. The specimen comprised CD4+ T cells from blood, cultured in vitro, sampled about 7 months after SARS-CoV-2 vaccination. Receptor source: a human donor who had recovered from COVID-19.

V gene TRBV5-4 combines with J gene TRBJ1-2; the D is unclear. The CDR3 spans 14 residues. Trimming cost V 2 bases and J 8 bases, with 16 bases left between them. CDR1 is SGHNT, CDR2 YYREEE, per germline (reference sequence). CDR3 amino acids: CASSFDAFTEGYTF. The CDR3 DNA sequence: TGTGCCAGCAGCTTCGACGCGTTTACGGAGGGCTACACCTTC.

This clonotype was counted a few times. This chain links TRBV7-9 with TRBJ1-1; D is possibly TRBD1 (6 bases). The CDR3 consists of 14 residues. Trimming removed 4 bases from V and 1 base from J, with 10 bases in between. Germline CDR1 is SEHNR and CDR2 is FQNEAQ (reference sequence). The CDR3 region has the DNA TGTGCCAGCAGCTCAGGGGTCGAGAACACTGAAGCTTTCTTT. Its translation: CASSSGVENTEAFF. The full variable domain, with the rest looked up from reference TRBV7-9 and TRBJ1-1, is DTGVSQNPRHKITKRGQNVTFRCDPISEHNRLYWYRQTLGQGPEFLTYFQNEAQLEKSRLLSDRFSAERPKGSFSTLEIQRTEQGDSAMYLCASSSGVENTEAFFGQGTRLTVV.

About this clonotype: Sequence at one end of the junction differs from germline and may be a read error. The gene calls are TRBV20-1 and TRBJ2-7, with 8 bases lining up with TRBD2. Germline CDR1 and CDR2: DFQATT and SNEGSKA (reference sequence). This CDR3 contains 17 residues. The CDR3 region is CSASEVGKPGLAYDQYF. CDR3 nucleotides: TGCAGTGCTAGTGAGGTGGGGAAACCAGGACTAGCCTACGATCAGTACTTC.

This chain joins TRBV20-1 and TRBJ2-5; D is possibly TRBD2 (6 bases). The ends were cut back, 6 bases at V and 1 base at J, with 21 bases in the middle. This CDR3 has 16 residues. Per the germline V gene, CDR1 is DFQATT and CDR2 is SNEGSKA (reference sequence). This CDR3 is CSARRLGDLSQETQYF. CDR3 coding DNA: TGCAGTGCCCGGAGGTTAGGGGACTTAAGCCAAGAGACCCAGTACTTC.

This clonotype appeared a few times. The chain recombines TRBV6-1 with TRBJ2-5; possibly TRBD2 for D (5 bases). The CDR3 is 15 amino acids. Germline-derived CDR1 and CDR2 are MNHNS and SASEGT. The V end lost 5 bases, the J end lost 4 bases, and 17 bases lay between the germline ends. CDR3 in amino acids: CASSQFGLSGETQYF. As DNA, the CDR3 is TGTGCCAGCAGTCAGTTTGGTTTGAGCGGAGAGACCCAGTACTTC.

The gene calls are TRBV19 and TRBJ2-7, with 10 bases matching TRBD1. This CDR3 has 16 residues. V was pared by 5 bases and J by 2 bases, with 9 bases of the junction left unmatched. Per the germline V gene, CDR1 is LNHDA and CDR2 is SQIVND (reference sequence). This chain's CDR3 is CASSPLGDRGTYEQYF. DNA for the CDR3: TGTGCCAGTAGTCCCCTCGGGGACAGGGGTACCTACGAGCAGTACTTC.

CDR3: CASSFTDTQYF. DNA of the CDR3: TGTGCCAGCAGCTTCACAGATACGCAGTATTTT. The chain has TRBV7-6 and TRBJ2-3; D not certain. This CDR3 region has 11 residues. CDR1 and CDR2 from the germline V gene are SGHVS and FNYEAQ. V dropped 3 bases and J dropped 2 bases, with 0 bases sitting between them.

This rearrangement joins TRBV7-8 to TRBJ1-6; the D is unclear. V lost 1 base and J lost 7, with 14 bases in between. This CDR3 contains 16 residues. Germline values: CDR1 SGHVS, CDR2 FQNEAQ. Here the CDR3 reads CASSLVLQTFNSPLHF. DNA of the CDR3: TGTGCCAGCAGCTTAGTTTTACAGACCTTCAATTCACCCCTCCACTTT.

This clonotype turned up a few times. The chain links TRBV2 to TRBJ1-5, with 9 bases fitting TRBD1. J lost 6 bases, V lost 6 bases, and 6 bases had no gene match. The CDR3 contains 14 residues. Germline V gene data show CDR1 as SNHLY and CDR2 as FYNNEI. This chain's CDR3 is CASSNRGLGQPQHF. The CDR3 DNA follows: TGTGCCAGCAGCAACAGGGGGCTGGGTCAGCCCCAGCATTTT. Full variable domain (missing parts from reference TRBV2 and TRBJ1-5): EPEVTQTPSHQVTQMGQEVILRCVPISNHLYFYWYRQILGQKVEFLVSFYNNEISEKSEIFDDQFSVERPDGSNFTLKIRSTKLEDSAMYFCASSNRGLGQPQHFGDGTRLSIL.

The rearrangement uses TRBV7-2 and TRBJ2-3; D unclear. Trimming removed 5 bases from V and 0 bases from J, with 12 bases in between. The length of the CDR3 is 15 residues. CDR1 and CDR2 (germline): SGHTA, FQGNSA. DNA of the CDR3: TGTGCCAGCAGCACCAAGGTAGTAAGCACAGATACGCAGTATTTT. It codes for CASSTKVVSTDTQYF.

There are a few counts of this clonotype. CDR3 sequence reads: CASSWRGSSGETQYF. In nucleotides, the CDR3 is TGTGCCAGCAGTTGGAGGGGGTCCTCAGGTGAGACCCAGTACTTC. This chain uses TRBV27 with TRBJ2-5; D may be TRBD1 or TRBD2 (6 bases each). V shed 4 bases and J shed 5 bases, with 17 bases lying between them. The CDR3 is 15 residues long. CDR1 MNHEY and CDR2 SMNVEV come from the germline V gene (reference sequence).

The J gene is TRBJ1-1, the V gene TRBV20-1; a weak D match, TRBD1 (6 bases). The V end lost 2 bases, the J end lost 1 base, and 11 bases lay between the germline ends. The CDR3 sequence is 14 residues long. Per germline, CDR1 DFQATT and CDR2 SNEGSKA (reference sequence). This CDR3 reads CSARRQATNTEAFF. The CDR3, as DNA: TGCAGTGCTAGACGACAGGCGACGAACACTGAAGCTTTCTTT.

This clonotype was seen only a few times. The V call is TRBV20-1, the J call TRBJ2-3; D call uncertain. Germline CDR1 and CDR2: DFQATT and SNEGSKA (reference sequence). The CDR3 contains 12 residues. Trimming took off 8 bases at V and 5 bases at J, with 14 bases between the two ends. DNA for the CDR3: TGCAGTACCACCCGGAAGGGAGATACGCAGTATTTT. It specifies CSTTRKGDTQYF.

In its sample, this clonotype was seen a few times. The chain is built from TRBV7-8 and TRBJ1-1; D may be TRBD1 (6 bases). CDR1 SGHVS and CDR2 FQNEAQ come from the germline V gene. The CDR3 is made up of 14 amino acids. Trimming removed 1 base at V and 6 bases at J, with 12 bases between. CDR3 nucleotide sequence: TGTGCCAGCAGCTTAGGGGACAAAAAGGCTGAAGCTTTCTTT. Its translation is CASSLGDKKAEAFF.

This chain links TRBV18 with TRBJ1-5; the D is unclear. The V gene's germline CDR1 is KGHSH and CDR2 LQKENI. There are 12 residues in the CDR3. Trimming removed 4 bases from V and 2 bases from J, with 3 bases in between. CDR3 amino acids: CASSQGNQPQHF. Written as DNA, the CDR3 is TGTGCCAGCTCACAGGGCAATCAGCCCCAGCATTTT.

The table lists this clonotype with a few counts. The chain has TRBV20-1 and TRBJ2-5; 10 bases align to TRBD2. V lost 6 bases, J lost 5 bases, and 12 bases stayed unmatched. Germline CDR1 reads DFQATT; CDR2 reads SNEGSKA (reference sequence). The CDR3 contains 15 residues. The CDR3 loop is CSAGPAGGPRETQYF. The DNA of the CDR3 is TGCAGTGCCGGACCAGCGGGAGGGCCGCGGGAGACCCAGTACTTC.

The genes are TRBV5-1 and TRBJ2-6, with D hard to call. Germline V gene data show CDR1 as SGHRS and CDR2 as YFSETQ. V lost 2 bases, J lost 2 bases, and 5 bases lay in between. The CDR3 contains 14 residues. The CDR3 nucleotides are TGCGCCAGCAGCTTCTCTACTGGGGCCAACGTCCTGACTTTC. This translates into CASSFSTGANVLTF.

In this sample, this clonotype turned up a few times. The genes are TRBV27 and TRBJ1-6, with D hard to call. Germline assignment: CDR1 MNHEY and CDR2 SMNVEV (reference sequence). The V end was cut by 5 bases, the J end by 6 bases, with 14 bases between. The CDR3 sequence is 15 residues long. CDR3 loop: CASSGVVRLNSPLHF. The CDR3 nucleotides are TGTGCCAGCAGTGGCGTAGTAAGGCTTAATTCACCCCTCCACTTT.

This clonotype came up a few times. This chain connects TRBV19 to TRBJ2-3; a weak D match, TRBD1 (8 bases). The CDR3 has 14 residues. Per germline, CDR1 LNHDA and CDR2 SQIVND (reference sequence). Trimming removed 8 bases from V and 9 bases from J, with 21 bases in between. The CDR3 DNA sequence: TGTGCCAGTGGAGCGGGACAGGTTGCGGACACGCAGTATTTT. Residues: CASGAGQVADTQYF. The full variable domain, completed using reference TRBV19 and TRBJ2-3, is DGGITQSPKYLFRKEGQNVTLSCEQNLNHDAMYWYRQDPGQGLRLIYYSQIVNDFQKGDIAEGYSVSREKKESFPLTVTSAQKNPTAFYLCASGAGQVADTQYFGPGTRLTVL.

The chain couples TRBV2 to TRBJ1-5, with D uncertain. Trimming removed 3 bases from V and 4 bases from J, with 13 bases in between. This CDR3 contains 15 residues. Looked up from germline, CDR1 is SNHLY and CDR2 is FYNNEI. DNA of the CDR3: TGTGCCAGCAGTGAGGACGGGGTGGAAAATCAGCCCCAGCATTTT. It translates to CASSEDGVENQPQHF.

The chain uses TRBV6-2 or TRBV6-3 and TRBJ2-1, with TRBD2 matching 9 bases. The junction had 7 bases not matched to a gene; V was cut back by 2 bases and J by 2 bases. Per the germline V gene, CDR1 is MNHEY and CDR2 is SVGEGT. CDR3 length: 17 amino acids. As DNA, the CDR3 is TGTGCCAGCAGTTACGGGGGCGGGAGGGTAACCTACAATGAGCAGTTCTTC. Its protein is CASSYGGGRVTYNEQFF.

This CDR3 is CASTPRGRTGELFF. The DNA of the CDR3 is TGTGCCAGCACCCCCCGGGGGCGGACCGGGGAGCTGTTTTTT. The gene calls are TRBV28 and TRBJ2-2, with D perhaps given as TRBD1 or TRBD2 (6 bases each). Trimming left V 7 bases short and J 5 bases short, with 14 bases between. CDR3 length: 14 amino acids. The germline CDR1 and CDR2 sequences are MDHEN and SYDVKM.

This clonotype was picked up a small number of times. This rearrangement joins TRBV20-1 to TRBJ2-3, with 13 nucleotides matching TRBD2. This CDR3 contains 17 residues. The J segment lost 3 bases and the V segment lost 2 bases, leaving 8 bases of the junction unmatched. Germline V gives CDR1 DFQATT, CDR2 SNEGSKA (reference sequence). CDR3 amino acids: CSARRTSGSVGTDTQYF. The CDR3 DNA sequence: TGCAGTGCTAGACGGACTAGCGGGAGTGTAGGTACAGATACGCAGTATTTT.

CDR3 nucleotide sequence: TGTGCCAGTAATCGGCAGGGGGTGGCAGATACGCAGTATTTT. Its translation: CASNRQGVADTQYF. This chain joins TRBV19 and TRBJ2-3; the match to TRBD1 covers 7 bases. There are 14 residues in the CDR3. Trimming removed 7 bases from V and 4 bases from J; junction bases left unmatched: 8. Germline V gene lookup returns CDR1 LNHDA and CDR2 SQIVND (reference sequence).

The rearrangement uses TRBV20-1 and TRBJ2-7, with a tentative D call TRBD2 (6 bases). V lost 6 bases and J 0 bases, leaving 12 bases between the germline ends. This CDR3 region has 13 residues. CDR1 and CDR2 (germline): DFQATT, SNEGSKA (reference sequence). The CDR3 spells CSATPGLSYEQYF. The CDR3 coding sequence is TGCAGTGCCACCCCGGGACTCTCCTACGAGCAGTACTTC.

In this sample, this clonotype turned up a few times. The genes are TRBV6-2 or TRBV6-3 and TRBJ2-3; D may correspond to TRBD1 or TRBD2 (5 bases each). Trimming took off 6 bases at V and 6 bases at J, with 22 bases between the two ends. Looked up from germline, CDR1 is MNHEY and CDR2 is SVGEGT. The CDR3 sequence is 16 residues long. The CDR3 DNA reads TGTGCCAGCAGCCGAGAACTGGGACGCGTGGGGGATACGCAGTATTTT. As protein: CASSRELGRVGDTQYF.

This clonotype has just a few counts. The J gene is TRBJ2-3, the V gene TRBV7-9; D not certain. The CDR3 runs 14 residues. V was trimmed by 2 bases and J by 2 bases, leaving 8 bases between them. Germline CDR1 is SEHNR and CDR2 is FQNEAQ (reference sequence). The CDR3, as DNA: TGTGCCAGCAGCTTATCCCCTACCACAGATACGCAGTATTTT. Translating gives CASSLSPTTDTQYF.

This clonotype came up a few times. The chain is built from TRBV20-1 and TRBJ1-5, with a possible D match to TRBD1 (6 bases). The CDR3 spans 14 residues. V lost 0 bases, J lost 2 bases, and 8 bases lay in between. The germline V gene encodes CDR1 DFQATT and CDR2 SNEGSKA (reference sequence). The CDR3 region is CSARDRGGNQPQHF. DNA for the CDR3: TGCAGTGCTAGAGACAGGGGAGGCAATCAGCCCCAGCATTTT.